This entry features one T cell receptor (beta chain) sequence. What it recognizes is unknown. This entry is derived from a study of cytomegalovirus exposure and HLA in healthy donors. Background on the study: The same platform as the roughly 630 first-cohort repertoires was used for the 90 to 150 validation repertoires, a later analysis reported.

Whole-study findings and limits: Published work reported that the classifier diagnosed cytomegalovirus status with high specificity and sensitivity. First-cohort TCR clusters tended to co-occur in the roughly 120 validation repertoires, a later analysis found.

The table came from immunoSEQ multiplex PCR; TCRdb's copy has only in-frame clones and leaves some out. Of about 190,000 clones in the sample, over 65% are singletons; the top ten hold roughly 7%. V gave up 1 base and J gave up 0 bases, with 10 bases separating them. The CDR3 consists of 16 residues. Germline lookup yields CDR1 SGHRS and CDR2 YFSETQ. The J gene is TRBJ2-2, the V gene TRBV5-1; the D gene is possibly TRBD1 (6 bases). The sequencing input was PBMCs. The receptor was derived from a young man in good health and CMV-seropositive. This CDR3 is CASSLSGQPNTGELFF. In DNA, the CDR3 is TGCGCCAGCAGCTTGAGCGGACAGCCGAACACCGGGGAGCTGTTTTTT.